Listed below are T cell receptor beta chains from one sample, sequenced in a study of blood T cells in healthy people across ages. Via MiXCR, TCRdb re-called the 5' RACE reads, giving one row per CDR3 protein. The sample contains under 1,000,000 distinct CDR3 sequences, around 45% of which appear only once. Source material: blood. Receptors were obtained from an elderly man in good health. Each CDR3 is given with its conserved first and last residue. A D gene is named only where the DNA matches it firmly. Not every row has a clone size; where given, it reads once, few, many or a size class.

d_call	v_call	clone_size	j_call	cdr3_aa	cdr3_nt
TRBD1	TRBV29-1	few	TRBJ2-7	CSGFGTGRRQYF	TGCAGCGGCTTCGGGACAGGCCGTCGGCAGTACTTC
TRBD2	TRBV15	NA	TRBJ2-1	CATSRGGGLAGGNEQFF	TGTGCCACCAGCAGAGGTGGGGGACTAGCGGGGGGTAATGAGCAGTTCTTC
TRBD2	TRBV7-9	few	TRBJ2-3	CASSLGRAGGWTDTQYF	TGTGCCAGCAGCTTAGGTCGGGCGGGAGGTTGGACAGATACGCAGTATTTT
NA	TRBV20-1	few	TRBJ1-2	CSGRETAYGYTF	TGCAGTGGTCGGGAGACGGCCTATGGCTACACCTTC
NA	TRBV5-1	few	TRBJ2-6	CASSPRTSGANVLTF	TGCGCCAGCAGCCCACGGACCTCTGGGGCCAACGTCCTGACTTTC
NA	TRBV6-6	NA	TRBJ1-2	CASSYSSNPANYGYTF	TGTGCCAGCAGTTACTCGAGCAACCCAGCTAACTATGGCTACACCTTC
NA	TRBV3-1	NA	TRBJ2-2	CASSQGAGTYTGELFF	TGTGCCAGCAGCCAAGGGGCTGGGACCTACACCGGGGAGCTGTTTTTT
NA	TRBV6-2/TRBV6-3	NA	TRBJ2-1	CASSSRGASSYNEQFF	TGTGCCAGCAGTTCCAGGGGCGCAAGCTCCTACAATGAGCAGTTCTTC
TRBD2	TRBV29-1	few	TRBJ2-5	CSVEREGQETQYF	TGCAGCGTTGAGCGGGAGGGGCAAGAGACCCAGTACTTC
NA	TRBV14	few	TRBJ2-1	CASSQAGGSLSYNEQFF	TGTGCCAGCAGCCAAGCGGGTGGCTCCCTCTCCTACAATGAGCAGTTCTTC
NA	TRBV15	NA	TRBJ2-5	CATSRELRQDETQYF	TGTGCCACCAGCAGAGAACTTCGGCAGGACGAGACCCAGTACTTC
NA	TRBV28	NA	TRBJ1-2	CASSLGHSNYGYTF	TGTGCCAGCAGTCTGGGACATAGCAACTATGGCTACACCTTC
NA	TRBV10-3	once	TRBJ2-7	CAIQGFSYNEQYF	TGTGCCATCCAGGGATTCTCCTACAATGAGCAGTACTTC
NA	TRBV20-1	NA	TRBJ1-2	CSARGRIADYGYTF	TGCAGTGCTAGGGGCAGAATTGCTGACTATGGCTACACCTTC
TRBD2	TRBV20-1	NA	TRBJ2-3	CSARPGLAGVLTTDTQYF	TGCAGTGCTAGGCCGGGACTAGCGGGAGTCCTCACTACAGATACGCAGTATTTT
TRBD2	TRBV20-1	few	TRBJ2-5	CSASAGTRETQYF	TGCAGTGCTAGTGCCGGGACTAGAGAGACCCAGTACTTC
NA	TRBV20-1	NA	TRBJ2-7	CSARDSLVRLMHEQYF	TGCAGTGCTAGAGATTCCCTAGTTCGTCTAATGCACGAGCAGTACTTC
NA	TRBV5-1	NA	TRBJ2-1	CASSLWPSSYNEQFF	TGCGCCAGCAGCTTGTGGCCGAGCTCCTACAATGAGCAGTTCTTC
TRBD2	TRBV5-1	NA	TRBJ2-7	CASSVTSGAYEQYF	TGCGCCAGCAGCGTGACTAGCGGGGCCTACGAGCAGTACTTC
TRBD2	TRBV20-1	NA	TRBJ2-3	CSASGLAGGQTFTDTQYF	TGCAGTGCTAGCGGACTAGCGGGGGGCCAGACGTTCACAGATACGCAGTATTTT
NA	TRBV12-3/TRBV12-4	NA	TRBJ1-2	CASSTGPRGYTF	TGTGCCAGCAGTACTGGCCCGAGGGGCTACACCTTC
TRBD1	TRBV20-1	few	TRBJ2-5	CSASDGQGPEETQYF	TGCAGTGCTAGCGACGGACAGGGGCCGGAAGAGACCCAGTACTTC
TRBD2	TRBV27	NA	TRBJ2-1	CASSPGASGTNEQFF	TGTGCCAGCAGTCCCGGCGCTAGCGGGACCAATGAGCAGTTCTTC
TRBD2	TRBV7-8	few	TRBJ2-3	CASSLSSGGLTDTQYF	TGTGCCAGCAGCTTAAGTAGCGGGGGGCTAACAGATACGCAGTATTTT
TRBD2	TRBV4-2	once	TRBJ2-3	CASSSSAGETDTQYF	TGTGCCAGCAGCAGCTCAGCGGGAGAAACAGATACGCAGTATTTT
NA	TRBV29-1	NA	TRBJ2-1	CSVVSDYNEQFF	TGCAGCGTTGTATCAGACTACAATGAGCAGTTCTTC
NA	TRBV7-2	NA	TRBJ2-3	CASSFAPMGSTDTQYF	TGTGCCAGCAGCTTCGCCCCCATGGGGAGCACAGATACGCAGTATTTT
TRBD2	TRBV20-1	many	TRBJ2-1	CSASRLAGGSSSYNEQFF	TGCAGTGCTAGCCGACTAGCGGGAGGTTCTAGCTCCTACAATGAGCAGTTCTTC
TRBD2	TRBV20-1	many	TRBJ2-7	CSARDPSSGRNEQYF	TGCAGTGCTAGAGACCCGTCTAGCGGGAGGAACGAGCAGTACTTC
TRBD2	TRBV11-3	NA	TRBJ2-3	CASSLPSGRNTQYF	TGTGCCAGCAGCTTACCTAGCGGGAGAAATACGCAGTATTTT
TRBD2	TRBV15	NA	TRBJ2-1	CATSRVAGPYNEQFF	TGTGCCACCAGCAGAGTAGCGGGCCCCTACAATGAGCAGTTCTTC